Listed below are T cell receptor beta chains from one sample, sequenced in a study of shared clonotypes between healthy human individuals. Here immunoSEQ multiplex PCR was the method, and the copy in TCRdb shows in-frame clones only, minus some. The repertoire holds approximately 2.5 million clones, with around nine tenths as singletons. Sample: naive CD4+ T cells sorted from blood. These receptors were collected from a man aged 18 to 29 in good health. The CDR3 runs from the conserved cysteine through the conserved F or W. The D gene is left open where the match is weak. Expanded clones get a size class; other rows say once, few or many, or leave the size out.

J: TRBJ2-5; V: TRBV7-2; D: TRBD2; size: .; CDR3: CASSPGVAGGMRETQYF; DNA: TGTGCCAGCAGCCCCGGGGTAGCGGGAGGGATGAGGGAGACCCAGTACTTC
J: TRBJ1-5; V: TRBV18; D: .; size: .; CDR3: CASLGSLNQPQHF; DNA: TGTGCCTCCCTCGGCAGCCTGAATCAGCCCCAGCATTTT
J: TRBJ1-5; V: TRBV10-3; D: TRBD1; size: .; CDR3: CAISESQGGDQPQHF; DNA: TGTGCCATCAGTGAGTCACAGGGGGGAGATCAGCCCCAGCATTTT
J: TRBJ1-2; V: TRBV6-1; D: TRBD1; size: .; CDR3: CASRGGQNYGYTF; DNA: TGTGCCAGCAGGGGGGGACAGAACTATGGCTACACCTTC
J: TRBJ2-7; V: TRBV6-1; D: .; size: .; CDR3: CASSDKGLISYEQYF; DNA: TGTGCCAGCAGTGATAAGGGGCTCATCTCCTACGAGCAGTACTTC
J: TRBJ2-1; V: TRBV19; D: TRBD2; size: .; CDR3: CASSMRLAGNEQFF; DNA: TGTGCCAGTAGTATGCGACTAGCAGGCAATGAGCAGTTCTTC
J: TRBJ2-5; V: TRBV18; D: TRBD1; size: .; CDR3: CASSNLQGAGRETQYF; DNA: TGTGCCAGCTCAAACCTACAGGGGGCGGGTCGGGAGACCCAGTACTTC
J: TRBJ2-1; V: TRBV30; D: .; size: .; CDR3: CAWRSYQAGEQFF; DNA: TGTGCCTGGAGAAGCTACCAAGCCGGTGAGCAGTTCTTC
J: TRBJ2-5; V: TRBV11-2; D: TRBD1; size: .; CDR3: CASSLDGTEYSNF; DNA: TGTGCCAGCAGCTTAGATGGGACAGAGTATAGTAACTTC
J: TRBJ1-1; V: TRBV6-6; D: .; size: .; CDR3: CASSTVQNTEAFF; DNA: TGTGCCAGTTCAACAGTGCAGAACACTGAAGCTTTCTTT
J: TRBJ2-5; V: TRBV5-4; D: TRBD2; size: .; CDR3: CASREGSAYQETQYF; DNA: TGTGCCAGCCGGGAGGGAAGCGCGTACCAAGAGACCCAGTACTTC
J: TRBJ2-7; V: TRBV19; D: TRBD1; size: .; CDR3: CASSIGLGTGASYEQYF; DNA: TGTGCCAGTAGTATAGGACTCGGGACAGGCGCCTCCTACGAGCAGTACTTC
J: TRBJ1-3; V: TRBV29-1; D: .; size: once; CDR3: CSVEDWGTGNTIYF; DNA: TGCAGCGTTGAAGACTGGGGTACTGGAAACACCATATATTTT
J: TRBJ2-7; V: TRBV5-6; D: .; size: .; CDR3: CASSLVLRANEQYF; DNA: TGTGCCAGCAGCTTGGTCCTCAGGGCTAACGAGCAGTACTTC
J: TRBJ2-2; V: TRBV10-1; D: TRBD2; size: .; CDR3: CASRDLAGMNTGELFF; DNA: TGCGCCAGCAGGGATCTAGCGGGGATGAACACCGGGGAGCTGTTTTTT